This entry features one T cell receptor beta chain sequence. The data belong to a study of blood T cell repertoires in COVID-19. Study-level information: Italy, Spain and the United States were the sources of the convalescent and acute COVID-19 samples. PBMCs, B-cell-depleted T cells, or T cells were the source of the cDNA or gDNA that made up the material.

Trimming removed 3 bases at V and 0 bases at J, with 10 bases between. Germline V gene sequence: CDR1 SGHRS, CDR2 YFSETQ. This CDR3 is built from 15 residues. Source study methods: Amplified reference gene primers provided the basis for estimating nucleated cell counts. Data came from immunoSEQ multiplex PCR; TCRdb stores just in-frame clones and leaves some out. The DNA gave D and trimming, while V, J and clone size come from that table. The sample holds about 350,000 clones; about 93% are singletons and the top ten take less than 3.5%. The genes are TRBV5-1 and TRBJ2-1, with D perhaps TRBD2 (6 bases). The source material was peripheral blood. The clonotype originates from a woman between 18 and 29 years old who had recovered from COVID-19. The CDR3 spells CASSSGLSSYNEQFF. CDR3 bases: TGCGCCAGCAGCTCGGGACTGAGCTCCTACAATGAGCAGTTCTTC.